This entry features one T cell receptor beta chain sequence. This clonotype appeared many times. It lacks a known antigen. No quality values exist for individual bases; no much larger clone is one base distant. cDNA synthesis used template-switch 5'RACE with a primer carrying a 10-nucleotide random unique molecular identifier tagging each TCR transcript. Every sequencing run yielded over 200 million TCR-beta sequences covering 15-18 subjects. Total RNA was extracted with the RNeasy kit. The KAPA Real-time Library Amplification kit was used to amplify TCR-beta VDJ regions with primers for the TCR constant region and the 5'RACE anchor. Sample indexes and Illumina adaptors were added in a first PCR, after which library yield was increased in a second PCR. The roughly 650 bp TCR product was size-selected on a 2% E-gel SizeSelection system after Ampure bead purification. Library quality was checked on a Bioanalyzer, concentration was measured with Qubit, and libraries were quantified with the Kapa Library Quantification kit before pooling. Paired-end 2 x 150 bp sequencing of the libraries was performed on an Illumina HiSeq 2500. To increase sequence diversity, about 25-31% phiX was spiked into each library pool. The study's processing was this. The UMI-based MiGEC pipeline processed quality-filtered reads and removed over 80% of raw TCR sequences during error correction. IMGT germline references were used for alignment of VDJ genes, and clonotypes were defined by a unique CDR3 amino acid sequence together with V-J genes. VDJtools evaluated clonal expansion, Shannon diversity and CDR3 relatedness (CalcPairwiseDistances, ClusterSamples); CLCbio workbench built phylogenetic trees. Using coefficient-of-variation modelling across technical triplicates, the study counted a clone as expanded if it had at least 8 unique UMIs. Through fastp at Q25 and MiXCR, TCRdb rebuilt clones from the public reads, retaining in-frame beta chains. Rows are combined by CDR3 protein, so each entry shows the most common genes and DNA. TCRdb, not the original authors, processed these V and J calls. The sample table contains more than 55,000 distinct CDR3 sequences; only one count was recorded for nearly 25% of them. The leading ten clones occupy roughly 4.6% of the sample.

Taken from the germline V gene, the CDR1 and CDR2 loops are MNHEY and SVGAGI. From its cysteine to its phenylalanine, the CDR3 spans 13 amino acids. Left in the record is the CDR3 DNA by itself, 39 bases read in frame from the first base. Trimming at the junction amounts to 4 bases on V and 7 bases on J, and the germline ends lie 10 bases apart. The entry originates in a study of neurological immune-mediated disorders (dated by TCRdb to between 2018 and 2021). A note on the overall study: Peripheral blood TCR-beta repertoires from patients with HTLV-I-associated myelopathy (HAM/TSP), patients with multiple sclerosis, and healthy controls were compared in the study using UMI-based sequencing. The 95 to 120 TCR-beta libraries included longitudinal samples, technical triplicates and paired sorted CD4+ and CD8+ T-cell subsets alongside PBMC samples. The cohort included 60 to 75 subjects: 14 with HAM/TSP, some 35 with multiple sclerosis, and approximately 20 healthy controls. Technical triplicate libraries were sequenced to precisely calculate the variability in frequency of each individual clone.

Taken with the paper, the label for time point translates to: technical triplicate 2. For unsorted PBMC libraries, 2 million PBMCs were used after storage in RNAlater at -80 degrees C until RNA extraction. Peripheral blood was subjected to Ficoll-Hypaque density gradient centrifugation to isolate PBMCs, which were then cryopreserved in liquid nitrogen. Summary of the overall study and its limitations: TCR clonal expansion was highest in HAM/TSP patients and lowest in MS patients, with MS patients falling below even healthy controls. Across subjects, expanded clones never shared an identical CDR3 amino acid sequence, which suggests that the TCR-beta repertoires in every group were private.

Sequenced: PBMCs. The TCR originated in a man aged 55 to 70 with HTLV-1-associated myelopathy (HAM/TSP). This chain joins TRBV6-5 to TRBJ2-2; the D gene is possibly TRBD1 or TRBD2, each agreeing over 5 bases. The DNA sequence reads TGTGCCAGCAGTTCTGAGGGGTTCGGGGAGCTGTTTTTT. It is translated as CASSSEGFGELFF.